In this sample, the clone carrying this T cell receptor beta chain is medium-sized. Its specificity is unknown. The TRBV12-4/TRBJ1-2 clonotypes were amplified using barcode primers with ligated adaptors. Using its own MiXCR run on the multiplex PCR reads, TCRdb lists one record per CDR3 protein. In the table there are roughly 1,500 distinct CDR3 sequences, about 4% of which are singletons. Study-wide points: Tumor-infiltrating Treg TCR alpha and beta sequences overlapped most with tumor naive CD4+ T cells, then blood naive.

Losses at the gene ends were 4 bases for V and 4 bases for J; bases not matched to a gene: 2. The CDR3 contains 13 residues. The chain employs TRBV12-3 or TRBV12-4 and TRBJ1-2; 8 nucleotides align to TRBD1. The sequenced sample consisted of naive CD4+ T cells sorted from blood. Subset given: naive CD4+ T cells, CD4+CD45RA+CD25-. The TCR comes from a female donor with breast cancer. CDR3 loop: CASSSGQAYGYTF. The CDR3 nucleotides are TGTGCCAGCAGTTCGGGACAGGCCTATGGCTACACCTTC.